The rows below give T cell receptor beta chains drawn from one sample of a study of blood T cell repertoires in COVID-19. Here immunoSEQ multiplex PCR was the method, and the copy in TCRdb shows in-frame clones only, minus some. The sample consists of approximately 200,000 clones, 70% to 85% of them appearing once. Material for sequencing was PBMCs or T cells enriched from blood (not recorded which). These receptors were obtained from a woman aged 25 to 39 who had recovered from COVID-19. The CDR3 runs from the conserved cysteine through the conserved F or W. The D gene is left open where the match is weak. Clone size is given for some rows only: seen once, a few or many times, or a class if the clone is expanded.

NA	TRBV27	TRBJ2-2	NA	TGTGCCAGCAGGCTACCTGAGGGCGGAGGGGAGCTGTTTTTT	CASRLPEGGGELFF
NA	TRBV11-2	TRBJ2-3	once	TGTGCCAGCAGCTTGCAGGGTCGTCCTGGTACGCAGTATTTT	CASSLQGRPGTQYF
TRBD2	TRBV9	TRBJ2-3	NA	TGTGCCAGCAGCGTAGTAACTAGCGGGGGCACAGATACGCAGTATTTT	CASSVVTSGGTDTQYF
TRBD1	TRBV2	TRBJ2-2	NA	TGTGCCAGCAGTGTACCGGGACAGGGGACCACCGGGGAGCTGTTTTTT	CASSVPGQGTTGELFF
NA	TRBV27	TRBJ2-2	NA	TGTGCCAGCAGTTTTCTGTCGAACACCGGGGAGCTGTTTTTT	CASSFLSNTGELFF
NA	TRBV7-2	TRBJ2-2	few	TGTGCCAGCAGCTTAAGACAGTTGAGCGGGGAGCTGTTTTTT	CASSLRQLSGELFF
NA	TRBV6-5	TRBJ2-7	NA	TGTGCCAGCAGTTACGAGGGCAACGAGCAGTACTTC	CASSYEGNEQYF
TRBD1	TRBV27	TRBJ1-2	NA	TGTGCCAGCAGTTTATCGGGACAGGGTTTGGGCTATGGCTACACCTTC	CASSLSGQGLGYGYTF
NA	TRBV10-1	TRBJ1-1	once	TGCGCCAGCAGTGAGACTACAGGGAAGGTGGACACTGAAGCTTTCTTT	CASSETTGKVDTEAFF
NA	TRBV5-1	TRBJ2-5	NA	TGCGCCAGCAGCCCTAGACAAGAGACCCAGTACTTC	CASSPRQETQYF
NA	TRBV19	TRBJ2-5	NA	TGTGCCACCCAGCCCCAGGGGATTGAGACCCAGTACTTC	CATQPQGIETQYF
NA	TRBV5-4	TRBJ2-4	NA	TGTGCCAGCAGCTTACGAGGACAGAAAAACATTCAGTACTTC	CASSLRGQKNIQYF
NA	TRBV7-2	TRBJ1-6	NA	TGTGCCAGCAGCTTAGCCCGCCCACGGAGCTCCTATAATTCACCCCTCCACTTT	CASSLARPRSSYNSPLHF
TRBD2	TRBV29-1	TRBJ2-2	NA	TGCAGCGCCACAACTAGCGGGAAGAACACCGGGGAGCTGTTTTTT	CSATTSGKNTGELFF
NA	TRBV19	TRBJ1-5	NA	TGTGCCAGTAGTATAGCCGCGAATAGCAATCAGCCCCAGCATTTT	CASSIAANSNQPQHF
NA	TRBV11-3	TRBJ2-1	NA	TGTGCCAGCAGCCCTCCACAGGAATCTTCCTACAATGAGCAGTTCTTC	CASSPPQESSYNEQFF
TRBD2	TRBV28	TRBJ2-7	many	TGTGCCAGCAGATCCCCTAGGACTAGCGGGGATCGTTCCTACGAGCAGTACTTC	CASRSPRTSGDRSYEQYF
TRBD1	TRBV18	TRBJ1-1	NA	TGTGCCAGCTCACAGTGGACAGGTTCCAACACTGAAGCTTTCTTT	CASSQWTGSNTEAFF
NA	TRBV2	TRBJ1-1	once	TGTGCCAGCAGGGAGGGAGGGAACACTGAAGCTTTCTTT	CASREGGNTEAFF
NA	TRBV19	TRBJ1-3	NA	TGTGCCAGTAGCAGTCCTGGAAACACCATATATTTT	CASSSPGNTIYF
NA	TRBV7-2	TRBJ1-2	NA	TGTGCCAGCAGCCGACTAGGCGGCACTGGCTACACCTTC	CASSRLGGTGYTF
NA	TRBV5-4	TRBJ2-3	once	TGTGCCAGCAGCTTGGTTGGAGGGGCAGATACGCAGTATTTT	CASSLVGGADTQYF
NA	TRBV3-1/TRBV3-2	TRBJ1-2	NA	TGTGCCAGCAGCCAAGAGGTCCAGTCCTATGGCTACACCTTC	CASSQEVQSYGYTF
NA	TRBV5-1	TRBJ1-1	NA	TGCGCCAGCAGCCCCGCCCAGGGAAACACTGAAGCTTTCTTT	CASSPAQGNTEAFF
NA	TRBV19	TRBJ1-5	NA	TGTGCCAGTAGTAAAGCTCAGGGAATGGGAAGCAATCAGCCCCAGCATTTT	CASSKAQGMGSNQPQHF
TRBD2	TRBV18	TRBJ2-3	NA	TGTGCCAGCTCACCACTCCAAGCGGGGGGGCCCGGAGATACGCAGTATTTT	CASSPLQAGGPGDTQYF
TRBD1	TRBV4-1	TRBJ1-5	NA	TGCGCCAGCAGCCAACATGTTGACAGGGGGAATCAGCCCCAGCATTTT	CASSQHVDRGNQPQHF
NA	TRBV4-1	TRBJ2-5	NA	TGCGCCAGCAGTTGGACTGCTGGGGAGACCCAGTACTTC	CASSWTAGETQYF
NA	TRBV6-6	TRBJ1-2	NA	TGTGCCAGCAGTTACTCGGCGGGTTCCGCTGGCTACACCTTC	CASSYSAGSAGYTF
NA	TRBV18	TRBJ1-6	NA	TGTGCCAGCTCACGCGGCGCGGATAATTCACCCCTCCACTTT	CASSRGADNSPLHF
NA	TRBV3-1/TRBV3-2	TRBJ2-2	NA	TGTGCCAGCCGGCGGGGACAGATTTACACCGGGGAGCTGTTTTTT	CASRRGQIYTGELFF
TRBD2	TRBV6-5	TRBJ2-3	NA	TGTGCCAGCAGTCGACTAGCGGGGAGCACAGATACGCAGTATTTT	CASSRLAGSTDTQYF
TRBD2	TRBV28	TRBJ2-1	NA	TGTGCCAGCAGTTTAGGTGGACTAGCGGGAGGGGAGCAGTTCTTC	CASSLGGLAGGEQFF
NA	TRBV9	TRBJ1-2	few	TGTGCCAGCAGCGTAGGAACAGGCTATGGCTACACCTTC	CASSVGTGYGYTF
TRBD1	TRBV4-1	TRBJ2-5	few	TGCGCCAGCAGCTCGCCGGGACAGCTTCAAGAGACCCAGTACTTC	CASSSPGQLQETQYF
NA	TRBV29-1	TRBJ1-2	NA	TGCAGCGTTGCTCTTTGGGGGACAAAAGAGATCTATGGCTACACCTTC	CSVALWGTKEIYGYTF
NA	TRBV9	TRBJ1-2	NA	TGTGCCAGCAGCCCCCCATTGAGTGGCTACACCTTC	CASSPPLSGYTF
TRBD2	TRBV30	TRBJ2-7	NA	TGTGCCTGGATTAGGGGACTATCCCCCTACGAGCAGTACTTC	CAWIRGLSPYEQYF
TRBD1	TRBV7-2	TRBJ1-1	NA	TGTGCCAGCAGCGTAGCGGCCGGGACAGGGGTAAGAGCTTTCTTT	CASSVAAGTGVRAFF
TRBD2	TRBV4-1	TRBJ2-3	NA	TGCGCCAGTACTAGCGTCGGAAAGGATACGCAGTATTTT	CASTSVGKDTQYF
NA	TRBV18	TRBJ1-3	NA	TGTGCCAGCTCCTCGGGGTACTCTGGAAACACCATATATTTT	CASSSGYSGNTIYF
TRBD1	TRBV11-2	TRBJ1-4	NA	TGTGCCAGCAGCTTATTGGGACAGGGAGGTGAAAAACTGTTTTTT	CASSLLGQGGEKLFF
NA	TRBV18	TRBJ1-1	NA	TGTGCCAGCTCACAGCGTGGGTATGGCACTGAAGCTTTCTTT	CASSQRGYGTEAFF
NA	TRBV21-1	TRBJ2-2	NA	TGTGCCAGCAGCAAAGACGGGGCCGGGGAGCTGTTTTTT	CASSKDGAGELFF
TRBD1	TRBV29-1	TRBJ2-3	NA	TGCAGCGGGACAGGAACTACTAGCACAGATACGCAGTATTTT	CSGTGTTSTDTQYF
NA	TRBV27	TRBJ2-1	NA	TGTGCCAGCAGTCCCCGACTCCTGAATGAGCAGTTCTTC	CASSPRLLNEQFF
NA	TRBV28	TRBJ1-2	NA	TGTGCCAGCAGTTCACCCCTTCAGTTCTATGGCTACACCTTC	CASSSPLQFYGYTF
NA	TRBV7-3	TRBJ2-5	NA	TGTGCCAGCAGCTTAACTATCCAAGAGACCCAGTACTTC	CASSLTIQETQYF
NA	TRBV5-1	TRBJ2-3	NA	TGCGCCAGCAGCCTGGAGGAGTCCCCAGATACGCAGTATTTT	CASSLEESPDTQYF
NA	TRBV4-2	TRBJ1-6	NA	TGTGCCAGCAGCCAAGTCCGAGGCGGAGGGCATTCACCCCTCCACTTT	CASSQVRGGGHSPLHF
NA	TRBV7-2	TRBJ1-6	NA	TGTGCCAGCAGCCCTTCTTATAATTCACCCCTCCACTTT	CASSPSYNSPLHF
NA	TRBV6-5	TRBJ1-2	once	TGTGCCAGCAGTACTGGACTTAACTATGGCTACACCTTC	CASSTGLNYGYTF
TRBD1	TRBV9	TRBJ1-2	NA	TGTGCCAGCAGCGTGAGACAGGGGAACGGCTACACCTTC	CASSVRQGNGYTF
NA	TRBV2	TRBJ1-3	NA	TGTGCCAGCAGTGAAGTTCACAGGGCCCCCGGAAACACCATATATTTT	CASSEVHRAPGNTIYF
TRBD1	TRBV24-1	TRBJ2-1	NA	TGTGCCACCAGCGTGGCGGACAGGGTCTACAATGAGCAGTTCTTC	CATSVADRVYNEQFF
TRBD2	TRBV24-1	TRBJ2-1	NA	TGTGCCACCAGTGATCCTGGACTAGCGGCGTACTCCTACAATGAGCAGTTCTTC	CATSDPGLAAYSYNEQFF